The present entry profiles one TCR beta chain with its context. The data were taken from a study of cytomegalovirus exposure and HLA in healthy donors. Germline V CDR1 and CDR2: PRHDT, FYEKMQ (reference sequence). V lost 0 bases and J lost 5, with 11 bases in between. The CDR3 sequence is 15 residues long. A multiplex PCR was run with 60 Vbeta primers and 13 Jbeta primers. Clones were sequenced by immunoSEQ multiplex PCR, and TCRdb holds only the in-frame ones, with some missing. This table holds around 170,000 clones, 70% to 80% found once. Sequenced input: PBMCs. The TCR originated in a woman aged 40 to 50 in good health and CMV-seronegative. The chain is built from TRBV13 and TRBJ1-5, with D hard to call. This chain's CDR3 is CASSLGLGSYQPQHF. The DNA for the CDR3 is TGTGCCAGCAGCTTAGGTTTGGGCTCGTATCAGCCCCAGCATTTT.